These 21 T cell receptor beta chains originate from one sample sequenced in a study of blood T cell repertoires in COVID-19. Sequenced by immunoSEQ multiplex PCR; TCRdb stores in-frame clones only, minus some. The sample comprises about 160,000 clones, approximately 88% of which are singletons, and about 10% rests with the top ten. The sample was peripheral blood. The source is an elderly woman with active or convalescent COVID-19.

V gene TRBV5-6 combines with J gene TRBJ1-4; unclear D gene. This CDR3 has 12 residues. Germline values: CDR1 SGHDT, CDR2 YYEEEE. V was shortened by 1 base and J by 8 bases, with 6 bases between the two germline ends. The CDR3 region is CASSLRREKLFF. The CDR3 DNA sequence: TGTGCCAGCAGCTTGAGGCGGGAAAAACTGTTTTTT.

The V and J genes are TRBV3-1 (or the pseudogene TRBV3-2) and TRBJ2-2, with 9 bases identical to TRBD2. Germline values: CDR1 LGHDT, CDR2 YNNKEL (reference sequence). Losses at the gene ends were 0 bases for V and 3 bases for J; bases not matched to a gene: 5. This CDR3 has 17 residues. The CDR3 DNA reads TGTGCCAGCAGCCAAGATCAGACTAGCGGATACACCGGGGAGCTGTTTTTT. Its translation: CASSQDQTSGYTGELFF.

The chain is built from TRBV7-9 and TRBJ1-3; TRBD1 is a possible D gene (6 bases). Looked up from germline, CDR1 is SEHNR and CDR2 is FQNEAQ (reference sequence). The length of the CDR3 is 17 residues. V gave up 8 bases and J gave up 4 bases, with 24 bases separating them. The CDR3 sequence: CASSGKGDSLYGNTIYF. CDR3 in DNA: TGTGCCAGCTCTGGAAAGGGGGATTCTTTGTACGGAAACACCATATATTTT.

The rearrangement links TRBV6-2 or TRBV6-3 to TRBJ2-5; weak D call: TRBD2 (6 bases). V was trimmed by 5 bases and J by 3 bases, leaving 10 bases between them. The CDR3 consists of 13 residues. Germline V lookup: CDR1 MNHEY, CDR2 SVGEGT. The CDR3 is CASSTGGKETQYF. The DNA for the CDR3 is TGTGCCAGCAGTACCGGCGGGAAAGAGACCCAGTACTTC.

The genes are TRBV19 and TRBJ2-7, with 8 bases fitting TRBD2. The J segment lost 0 bases and the V segment lost 5 bases, leaving 6 bases of the junction unmatched. Germline loops: CDR1 LNHDA, CDR2 SQIVND (reference sequence). The CDR3 consists of 15 residues. The DNA of the CDR3 is TGTGCCAGTAGTCCCCTGGCGGGGGGCTCCTACGAGCAGTACTTC. It codes for CASSPLAGGSYEQYF.

Only a few counts were recorded for this clone. The CDR3 bases are TGTGCCAGAAGCTTGGGGGGGCGCACTGAAGCTTTCTTT. It yields the protein CARSLGGRTEAFF. The chain couples TRBV5-3 to TRBJ1-1; tentative D call: TRBD1 (6 bases). TRBV5-3 is an ORF for which the function is uncertain. The CDR3 is made up of 13 amino acids. Trimming stripped 0 bases from V and 4 bases from J, with 7 bases between.

This clone was detected once. The chain couples TRBV6-1 to TRBJ2-7, with 7 nucleotides matching TRBD1. Germline loops: CDR1 MNHNS, CDR2 SASEGT. This CDR3 contains 15 residues. J lost 3 bases, V lost 1 base, and 6 bases had no gene match. The CDR3 reads CASSEGGQKIYEQYF. CDR3 sequence (DNA): TGTGCCAGCAGTGAAGGGGGACAGAAAATCTACGAGCAGTACTTC.

The V call is TRBV18, the J call TRBJ2-2; unclear D gene. Germline V gene data show CDR1 as KGHSH and CDR2 as LQKENI. This CDR3 has 14 residues. V was pared by 0 bases and J by 3 bases, with 5 bases between. CDR3 coding DNA: TGTGCCAGCTCACCACCGAGTTACACCGGGGAGCTGTTTTTT. Protein sequence: CASSPPSYTGELFF.

This chain links TRBV3-1 (or the pseudogene TRBV3-2) with TRBJ1-3, with a tentative D call TRBD1 (6 bases). The V gene's germline CDR1 is LGHDT and CDR2 YNNKEL (reference sequence). This CDR3 has 17 residues. V lost 2 bases to trimming and J lost 0 bases, with 14 bases between them. CDR3 region: CASSQPRTDRSGNTIYF. The DNA of the CDR3 is TGTGCCAGCAGCCAACCCAGGACAGACCGCTCTGGAAACACCATATATTTT.

The rearrangement uses TRBV10-2 and TRBJ1-1; 7 bases match TRBD1. This CDR3 region has 16 residues. From germline, CDR1 is WSHSY and CDR2 SAAADI. The V gene end was trimmed by 9 bases and the J gene end by 0 bases; junction bases not matched to a gene: 13. The CDR3 nucleotides are TGCGCCAGTTCCCTCGGACAGGTGATTATGAACACTGAAGCTTTCTTT. Its translation is CASSLGQVIMNTEAFF.

This clone has just a few counts. The CDR3 coding sequence is TGTGCCAGCAGTCCGGGACAGGGGGCGCCTGGCTACACCTTC. Translation gives CASSPGQGAPGYTF. The V and J genes are TRBV6-2 or TRBV6-3 and TRBJ1-2; 12 bases align to TRBD1. CDR1 and CDR2 (germline): MNHEY, SVGEGT. CDR3 length equals 14 residues. The V and J ends lost 5 bases and 7 bases, in that order; junction bases with no gene match: 5.

The count of this clone is one. This chain joins TRBV15 and TRBJ1-2, with 9 nucleotides matching TRBD1. Germline values: CDR1 LNHNV, CDR2 YYDKDF (reference sequence). V shed 8 bases and J 8 bases; nucleotides not matched to a gene: 12. This CDR3 spans 14 amino acids. The chain's CDR3 is CATQPVDRGEGYTF. CDR3 DNA sequence: TGTGCCACCCAACCCGTGGACAGGGGAGAAGGCTACACCTTC.

The V and J genes are TRBV4-3 and TRBJ2-1; perhaps TRBD1 as D (5 bases). This CDR3 has 17 residues. V was trimmed by 0 bases and J by 3 bases, leaving 15 bases between them. Per the germline V gene, CDR1 is LGHNA and CDR2 is YSLEER. The CDR3 is CASSQERGLRYYNEQFF. CDR3 nucleotide sequence: TGCGCCAGCAGCCAAGAAAGGGGTCTGAGGTACTACAATGAGCAGTTCTTC.

V gene TRBV14 combines with J gene TRBJ2-3, with D tentatively TRBD1 (6 bases). The CDR3 is 15 amino acids. Germline values: CDR1 SGHDN, CDR2 FVKESK. V was cut by 6 bases and J by 2 bases, with 15 bases left in between. The CDR3, as DNA: TGTGCCAGCAGATTCCGGGACACTATCACAGATACGCAGTATTTT. It yields the protein CASRFRDTITDTQYF.

This clone was counted a few times. The chain employs TRBV10-2 and TRBJ1-5; TRBD1 matches at 7 bases. The trim removed 3 bases at V and 1 base at J, leaving 0 bases unmatched. CDR3 length: 14 residues. From germline, CDR1 is WSHSY and CDR2 SAAADI. CDR3: CASSEQGSNQPQHF. In DNA, the CDR3 is TGCGCCAGCAGTGAACAGGGGAGCAATCAGCCCCAGCATTTT.

This chain uses TRBV4-2 with TRBJ1-2, with D possibly matching TRBD1 (6 bases). The CDR3 sequence is 14 residues long. The V end was cut by 2 bases, the J end by 6 bases, with 13 bases between. Germline CDR1 LGHNA, CDR2 YNFKEQ. The CDR3 loop reads CASSQPRGTDGYTF. The CDR3 DNA follows: TGTGCCAGCAGCCAACCGAGGGGGACGGATGGCTACACCTTC.

The chain's CDR3 is CASSQDIWKEDGYTF. CDR3 DNA: TGTGCCAGCAGCCAAGATATCTGGAAGGAGGATGGCTACACCTTC. The gene calls are TRBV3-1 (or the pseudogene TRBV3-2) and TRBJ1-2; D remains ambiguous. The V gene lost 0 bases and the J gene lost 6 bases, with 14 bases spanning the gap. Germline CDR1 and CDR2: LGHDT and YNNKEL (reference sequence). The CDR3 loop spans 15 amino acids.

J is TRBJ1-4 and V is TRBV5-4, with no clear D. From germline, CDR1 is SGHNT and CDR2 YYREEE (reference sequence). The CDR3 runs 15 residues. V was cut by 0 bases and J by 2 bases, with 8 bases left in between. The CDR3: CASSLGHSTNEKLFF. As DNA, the CDR3 is TGTGCCAGCAGCTTGGGACATTCCACTAATGAAAAACTGTTTTTT.

The genes are TRBV19 and TRBJ2-3, with 7 bases that match TRBD1. The germline CDR1 and CDR2 sequences are LNHDA and SQIVND (reference sequence). The ends lost 6 bases at V and 5 bases at J; junction bases unmatched: 5. The CDR3 length is 13 residues. The CDR3 DNA reads TGTGCCAGTAGCCGACAGGGTGAAGATACGCAGTATTTT. It specifies CASSRQGEDTQYF. The whole variable domain, remainder taken from reference TRBV19 and TRBJ2-3, is DGGITQSPKYLFRKEGQNVTLSCEQNLNHDAMYWYRQDPGQGLRLIYYSQIVNDFQKGDIAEGYSVSREKKESFPLTVTSAQKNPTAFYLCASSRQGEDTQYFGPGTRLTVL.

The chain joins TRBV11-3 to TRBJ1-2, with TRBD1 matching over 11 bases. Germline CDR1 SGHNT, CDR2 YENEEA. Trimming at V came to 5 bases and at J to 3 bases, leaving 8 bases not matched to a gene. There are 16 residues in the CDR3. The CDR3 DNA reads as TGTGCCAGCAGCCCTCCCGGACAGGGGGCGGACTATGGCTACACCTTC. Protein product: CASSPPGQGADYGYTF.

The rearrangement links TRBV14 to TRBJ2-1, with 10 bases lining up with TRBD1. This CDR3 is built from 17 residues. Per germline, CDR1 SGHDN and CDR2 FVKESK. The J segment lost 1 base and the V segment lost 0 bases, leaving 3 bases of the junction unmatched. The CDR3 spells CASSQEPGQGSYNEQFF. DNA of the CDR3: TGTGCCAGCAGCCAAGAACCGGGACAGGGGTCCTACAATGAGCAGTTCTTC.